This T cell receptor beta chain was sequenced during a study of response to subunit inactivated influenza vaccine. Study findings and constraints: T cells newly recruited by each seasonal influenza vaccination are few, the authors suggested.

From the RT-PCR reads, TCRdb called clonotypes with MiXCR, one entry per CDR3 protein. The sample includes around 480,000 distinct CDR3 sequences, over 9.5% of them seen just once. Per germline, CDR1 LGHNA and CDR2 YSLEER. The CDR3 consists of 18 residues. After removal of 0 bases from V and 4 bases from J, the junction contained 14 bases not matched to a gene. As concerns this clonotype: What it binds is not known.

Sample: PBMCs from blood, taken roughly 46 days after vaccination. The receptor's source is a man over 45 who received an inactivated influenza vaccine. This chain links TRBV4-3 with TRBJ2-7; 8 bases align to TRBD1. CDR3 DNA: TGCGCCAGCAGCCAAGATCATTTTAATGAAGGACAGGGTTACGAGCAGTACTTC. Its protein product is CASSQDHFNEGQGYEQYF.